This TCR beta chain was documented in a study of T-cell reconstitution after alpha-beta-depleted transplantation in children. Study findings and constraints: Alpha-beta T cells about two months after transplant reportedly derived from several hundred expanded graft clones. At the one-year point after transplant, T-cell counts and TCRbeta diversity were found to come mostly from T cells that had been newly produced. Surviving thymic progenitors and recipient T cells were the source of high TCRbeta diversity at day 60 in some patients.

This clonotype was counted only a few times. Its specificity is unknown. At one end, the junction sequence differs from germline, possibly due to a read error. Unique molecular identifiers were used to barcode this TCRbeta library. TCRdb reanalysed the PCR reads using MiXCR and keeps one entry per CDR3 protein. The data contain 120,000 to 150,000 distinct CDR3 sequences, about 8.8% of them seen just once; the ten biggest clones take up 15% to 20%. The specimen comprised PBMCs, mostly from graft donor cells, sampled 180 days after TCRalphabeta/CD19-depleted stem cell transplant. The TCR originated in a female patient aged 2-15 years who had a stem cell transplant for congenital amegakaryocytic thrombocytopenia, so the T cells may come from the graft donor.

The CDR3 DNA reads TGTGCCAGCAACTTAGTAGGGCAGCCCCAGCATTTT. This translates into CASNLVGQPQHF. The chain couples TRBV7-2 to TRBJ1-5; D gene uncertain. This CDR3 has 12 amino acids. Per germline, CDR1 SGHTA and CDR2 FQGNSA.